The rows below give T cell receptor beta chains drawn from one sample of a study of T cell repertoires in cytomegalovirus infection. TCRdb re-derived calls from the reads in MiXCR, one entry per CDR3 protein. Here the sample spans 400,000 or so distinct CDR3 sequences, approximately 31% being singletons. The sequencing input was PBMCs. The receptors shown here come from a human donor in good health (CMV status not recorded). Some clones in this sample may be carry-over from other donors' samples. The CDR3 runs from the conserved cysteine through the conserved F or W. D genes are given only for firm matches. For some rows the clone size is stated as once, few or many, or as a class when expanded; others skip it.

V	size	D	J	DNA	CDR3
TRBV4-1	few	-	TRBJ2-1	TGCGCCAGCAGCCAGATAGGCTCCTACAATGAGCAGTTCTTC	CASSQIGSYNEQFF
TRBV4-2	-	-	TRBJ2-3	TGTGCCAGCAGCCGAGTGGGCGGAGCGGGTGCCGCGGATACGCAGTATTTT	CASSRVGGAGAADTQYF
TRBV11-2	few	-	TRBJ2-1	TGTGCCAGCAGCCCCGTCAACAATGAGCAGTTCTTC	CASSPVNNEQFF
TRBV7-6	few	-	TRBJ1-2	TGTGCCAGCAGCCCCCCGTTTCGGGCACCCCACTATGGCTACACCTTC	CASSPPFRAPHYGYTF
TRBV20-1	few	-	TRBJ2-3	TGCAGTGCTAGAGCTTCACTAGCAGATACGCAGTATTTT	CSARASLADTQYF
TRBV28	-	-	TRBJ2-3	TGTGCCAGCAGTTACAGGGTGCCTACAGATACGCAGTATTTT	CASSYRVPTDTQYF
TRBV7-6	-	-	TRBJ1-6	TGTGCCAGCAGCTTAGAGGGGTTGATAAAAAATTCACTCCTCCACTTT	CASSLEGLIKNSLLHF
TRBV7-2	many	-	TRBJ1-3	TGTGCCAGCAGCTTACGCGTGAAGAACTCTGGAAACACCATATATTTT	CASSLRVKNSGNTIYF
TRBV7-2	many	-	TRBJ2-7	TGTGCCAGCAGCCTGGACAGGAGGGGAGAGCAGTACTTC	CASSLDRRGEQYF
TRBV20-1	-	-	TRBJ1-3	TGCAGTGCTAGTGATGGGTCTGGAAACACCATATATTTT	CSASDGSGNTIYF
TRBV11-2	-	-	TRBJ2-7	TGTGCCAGCAGCTTAAGGAGGGAAAAGTACTTC	CASSLRREKYF